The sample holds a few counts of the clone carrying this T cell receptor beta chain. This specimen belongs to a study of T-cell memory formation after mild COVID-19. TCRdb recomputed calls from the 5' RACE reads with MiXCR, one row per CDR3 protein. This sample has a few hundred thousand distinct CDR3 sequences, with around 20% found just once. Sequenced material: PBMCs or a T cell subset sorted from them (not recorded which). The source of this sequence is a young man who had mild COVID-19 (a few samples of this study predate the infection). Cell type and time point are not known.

The CDR3 protein is CAISVDRQPQHF. In DNA form, the CDR3 reads TGTGCCATCAGTGTTGACCGACAGCCCCAGCATTTT. The chain joins TRBV10-3 to TRBJ1-5; D ambiguous. There are 12 residues in the CDR3. Trimming removed 4 bases from V and 7 bases from J, with 8 bases in between. Per germline, CDR1 ENHRY and CDR2 SYGVKD.